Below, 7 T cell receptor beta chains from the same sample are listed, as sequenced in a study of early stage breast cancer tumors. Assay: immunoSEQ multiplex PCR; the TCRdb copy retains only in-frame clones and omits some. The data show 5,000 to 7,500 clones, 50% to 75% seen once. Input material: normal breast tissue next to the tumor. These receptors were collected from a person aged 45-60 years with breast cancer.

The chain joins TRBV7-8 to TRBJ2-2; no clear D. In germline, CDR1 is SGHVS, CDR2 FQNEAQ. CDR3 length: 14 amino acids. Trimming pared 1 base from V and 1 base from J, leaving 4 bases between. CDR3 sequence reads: CASSLVGNTGELFF. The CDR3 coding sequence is TGTGCCAGCAGCTTAGTAGGGAACACCGGGGAGCTGTTTTTT.

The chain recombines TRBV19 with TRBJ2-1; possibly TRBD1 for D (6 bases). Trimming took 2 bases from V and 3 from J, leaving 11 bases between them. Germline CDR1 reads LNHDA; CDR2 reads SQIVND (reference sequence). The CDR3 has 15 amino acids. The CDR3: CASSIQGNDYNEQFF. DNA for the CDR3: TGTGCCAGTAGTATACAGGGGAACGACTACAATGAGCAGTTCTTC.

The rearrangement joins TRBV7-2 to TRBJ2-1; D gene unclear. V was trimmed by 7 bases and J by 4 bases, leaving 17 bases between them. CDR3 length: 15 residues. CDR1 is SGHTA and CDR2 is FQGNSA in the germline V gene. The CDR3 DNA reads TGTGCCAGCACCCCCGGAACGGGTCGGTACAATGAGCAGTTCTTC. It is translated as CASTPGTGRYNEQFF.

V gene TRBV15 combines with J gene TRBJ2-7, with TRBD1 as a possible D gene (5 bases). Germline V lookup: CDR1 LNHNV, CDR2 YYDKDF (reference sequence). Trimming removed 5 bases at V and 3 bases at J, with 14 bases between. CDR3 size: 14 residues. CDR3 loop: CATSVEGVSYEQYF. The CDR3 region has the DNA TGTGCCACCAGCGTCGAAGGGGTGAGCTACGAGCAGTACTTC.

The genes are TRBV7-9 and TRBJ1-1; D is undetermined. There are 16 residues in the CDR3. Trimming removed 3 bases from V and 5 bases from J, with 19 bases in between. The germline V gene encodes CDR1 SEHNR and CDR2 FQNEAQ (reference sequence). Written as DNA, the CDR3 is TGTGCCAGCAGCTTCCCCCTCCGGACGGGAGATACTGAAGCTTTCTTT. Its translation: CASSFPLRTGDTEAFF.

The CDR3 DNA follows: TGTGCCAGCAGCGACCCATACCGGAGAGCAACTAATGAAAAACTGTTTTTT. The encoded protein is CASSDPYRRATNEKLFF. The J gene is TRBJ1-4, the V gene TRBV7-9; D is unresolved. This CDR3 has 17 residues. V lost 5 bases and J 0 bases, leaving 16 bases between the germline ends. Germline values: CDR1 SEHNR, CDR2 FQNEAQ (reference sequence).

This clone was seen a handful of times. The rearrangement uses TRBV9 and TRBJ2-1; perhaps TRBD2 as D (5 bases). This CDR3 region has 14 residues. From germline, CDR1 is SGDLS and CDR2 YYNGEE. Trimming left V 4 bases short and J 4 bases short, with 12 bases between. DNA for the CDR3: TGTGCCAGCAGCTCGACGACTACATACAATGAGCAGTTCTTC. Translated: CASSSTTTYNEQFF.